This paragraph covers one T cell receptor beta chain sequence. It lacks a known antigen. Per-base quality was not reported, and no clone a single base away is much larger than it. TCRbeta CDR3 regions were amplified from genomic DNA using the immunoSEQ Assay, a bias-controlled multiplex PCR. Per the authors' processing: Within the assay, amplification of reference gene primers was used to estimate how many nucleated cells each sample contained. To quantify the absolute abundance of each unique TCRbeta CDR3 rearrangement, sequence reads were collapsed and filtered. For each sample, productive Simpson clonality was calculated by taking the square root of Simpson's diversity index across productive rearrangements. TCRdb carries this immuneACCESS record with in-frame sequences only. Its versions omit some clonotypes, under half of them owing to an unresolved V gene in the studies checked, with the rest unexplained. V and J calls and clone size are copied from that table; D and trimming were computed from the DNA. The sample profile shows some 110,000 clones; about two thirds of them were found once. 0.9% of the sample is in the top ten clones.

The data stem from a study of blood T cell repertoires in COVID-19 (dated by TCRdb to between 2020 and 2021). Regarding the complete study: Collaborator samples came from the United States, Italy and Spain and covered acute and convalescent phases of COVID-19. The material from the prospective study consisted of cDNA or gDNA derived from T cells, B-cell-depleted T cells, or PBMCs. The dataset comprised deeply sampled blood TCRbeta repertoires from subjects exposed to, actively infected with, or recovered from COVID-19. The samples were drawn from two sources: the first 160 participants of the ongoing ImmuneRACE study, and 1,000 to 1,500 subjects contributed by 6 global collaborators. The sample metadata nearly always contained a de-identified subject ID, COVID-19 status, age in years and sex. The repertoires were released in a freely available public database intended as a resource for research on the immune response to SARS-CoV-2. Where HLA class I and class II types were available, the types were taken from metadata supplied by the sample provider, not from assay-based typing.

Whole blood was collected in K2EDTA tubes by collaborating institutions according to the institutions' own protocols. For TCRbeta analysis, collaborators shipped samples in one of three forms: frozen whole blood, isolated PBMCs, or DNA extracted from either of those sample types. Study-wide findings and limitations: Clinical and demographic metadata were provided uncurated, with the amount varying by source and participant.

V is clipped by 1 base and J by 7 bases, and the sequence between their germline boundaries is 13 bases long. For CDR1 and CDR2, the germline V gene lists MNHNS and SASEGT. From its cysteine to its phenylalanine, the CDR3 spans 14 amino acids. Kept here is only the CDR3 DNA, which spans 42 bases and is read in frame from base 1. This receptor chain uses TRBV6-1 and TRBJ1-1; too little of a D gene remains to name it. The sequence was collected from a human donor with acute or convalescent COVID-19. The donor label of this sample is uncertain. The source material was peripheral blood. Here the CDR3 is given as CASSEGQALIEAFF. The DNA sequence is TGTGCCAGCAGTGAAGGGCAGGCCCTGATTGAAGCTTTCTTT.